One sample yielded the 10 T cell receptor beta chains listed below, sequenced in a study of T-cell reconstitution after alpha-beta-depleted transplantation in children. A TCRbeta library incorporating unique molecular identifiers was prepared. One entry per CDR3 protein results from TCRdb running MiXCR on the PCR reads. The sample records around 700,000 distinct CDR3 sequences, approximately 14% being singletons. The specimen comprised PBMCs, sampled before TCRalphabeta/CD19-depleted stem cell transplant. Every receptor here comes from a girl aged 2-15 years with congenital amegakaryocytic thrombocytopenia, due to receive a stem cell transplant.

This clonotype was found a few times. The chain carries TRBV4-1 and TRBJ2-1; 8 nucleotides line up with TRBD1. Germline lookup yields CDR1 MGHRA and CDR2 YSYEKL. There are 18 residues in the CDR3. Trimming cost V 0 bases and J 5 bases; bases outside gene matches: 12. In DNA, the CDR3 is TGCGCCAGCAGCCAAGAATTAGTGCAGGGGGCGGGTGACAATGAGCAGTTCTTC. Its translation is CASSQELVQGAGDNEQFF.

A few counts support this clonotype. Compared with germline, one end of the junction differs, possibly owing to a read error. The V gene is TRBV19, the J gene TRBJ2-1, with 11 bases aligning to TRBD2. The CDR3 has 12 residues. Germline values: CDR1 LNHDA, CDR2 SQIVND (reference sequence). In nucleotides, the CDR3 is TGTGCCAGTGATTTCCTAGCGGGAGGACGGGTCTTC. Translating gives CASDFLAGGRVF.

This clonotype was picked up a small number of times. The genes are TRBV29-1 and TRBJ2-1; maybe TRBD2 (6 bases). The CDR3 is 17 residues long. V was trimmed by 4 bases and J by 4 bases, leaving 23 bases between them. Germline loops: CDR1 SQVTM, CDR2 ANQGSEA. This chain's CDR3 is CSVVGSEREEVYNEQFF. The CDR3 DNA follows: TGCAGCGTTGTAGGATCAGAGAGGGAGGAAGTTTACAATGAGCAGTTCTTC.

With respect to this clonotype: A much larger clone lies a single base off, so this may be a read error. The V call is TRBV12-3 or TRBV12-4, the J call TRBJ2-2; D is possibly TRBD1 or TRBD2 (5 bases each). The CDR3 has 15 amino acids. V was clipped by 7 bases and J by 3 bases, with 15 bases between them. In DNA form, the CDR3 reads TGTGCCAGCATCCCGGGGCGGAGATACACCGGGGAGCTGTTTTTT. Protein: CASIPGRRYTGELFF.

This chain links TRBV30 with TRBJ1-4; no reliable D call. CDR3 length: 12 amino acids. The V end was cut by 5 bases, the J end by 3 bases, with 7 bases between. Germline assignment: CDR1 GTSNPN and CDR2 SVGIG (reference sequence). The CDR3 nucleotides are TGTGCCTGGTACGGTCCTAATGAAAAACTGTTTTTT. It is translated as CAWYGPNEKLFF.

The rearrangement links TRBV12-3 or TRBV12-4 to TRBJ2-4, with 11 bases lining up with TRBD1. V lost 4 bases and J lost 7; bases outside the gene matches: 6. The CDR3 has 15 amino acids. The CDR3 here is CASSYGQGASNIQYF. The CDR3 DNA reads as TGTGCCAGCAGTTACGGACAGGGGGCTTCGAACATTCAGTACTTC.

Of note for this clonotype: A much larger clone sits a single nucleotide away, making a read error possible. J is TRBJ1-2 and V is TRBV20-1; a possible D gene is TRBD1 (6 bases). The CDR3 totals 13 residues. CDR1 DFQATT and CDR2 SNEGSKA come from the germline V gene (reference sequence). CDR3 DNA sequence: TGCAGTGCCAAGGACACTGGGGGCTATGCCTACACCTTC. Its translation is CSAKDTGGYAYTF.

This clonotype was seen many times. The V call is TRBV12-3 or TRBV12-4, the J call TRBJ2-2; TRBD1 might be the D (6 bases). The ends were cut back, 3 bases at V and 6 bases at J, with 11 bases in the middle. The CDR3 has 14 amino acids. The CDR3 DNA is TGTGCCAGCAGTTTTCAGGGGCTGTCCGGGGAGCTGTTTTTT. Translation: CASSFQGLSGELFF.

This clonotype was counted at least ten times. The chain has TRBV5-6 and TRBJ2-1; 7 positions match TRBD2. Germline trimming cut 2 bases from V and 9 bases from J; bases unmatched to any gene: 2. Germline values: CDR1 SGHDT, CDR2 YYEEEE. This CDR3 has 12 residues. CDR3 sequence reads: CASSFSSGEQFF. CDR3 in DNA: TGTGCCAGCAGCTTTTCTAGCGGTGAGCAGTTCTTC. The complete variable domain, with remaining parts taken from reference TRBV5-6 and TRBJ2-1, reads DAGVTQSPTHLIKTRGQQVTLRCSPKSGHDTVSWYQQALGQGPQFIFQYYEEEERQRGNFPDRFSGHQFPNYSSELNVNALLLGDSALYLCASSFSSGEQFFGPGTRLTVL.

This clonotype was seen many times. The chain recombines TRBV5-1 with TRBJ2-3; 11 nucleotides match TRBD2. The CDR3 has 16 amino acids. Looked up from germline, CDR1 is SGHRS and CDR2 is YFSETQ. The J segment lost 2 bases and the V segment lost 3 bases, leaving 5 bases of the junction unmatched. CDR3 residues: CASSSILAGVTDTQYF. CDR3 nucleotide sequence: TGCGCCAGCAGCTCAATACTAGCGGGGGTCACAGATACGCAGTATTTT.